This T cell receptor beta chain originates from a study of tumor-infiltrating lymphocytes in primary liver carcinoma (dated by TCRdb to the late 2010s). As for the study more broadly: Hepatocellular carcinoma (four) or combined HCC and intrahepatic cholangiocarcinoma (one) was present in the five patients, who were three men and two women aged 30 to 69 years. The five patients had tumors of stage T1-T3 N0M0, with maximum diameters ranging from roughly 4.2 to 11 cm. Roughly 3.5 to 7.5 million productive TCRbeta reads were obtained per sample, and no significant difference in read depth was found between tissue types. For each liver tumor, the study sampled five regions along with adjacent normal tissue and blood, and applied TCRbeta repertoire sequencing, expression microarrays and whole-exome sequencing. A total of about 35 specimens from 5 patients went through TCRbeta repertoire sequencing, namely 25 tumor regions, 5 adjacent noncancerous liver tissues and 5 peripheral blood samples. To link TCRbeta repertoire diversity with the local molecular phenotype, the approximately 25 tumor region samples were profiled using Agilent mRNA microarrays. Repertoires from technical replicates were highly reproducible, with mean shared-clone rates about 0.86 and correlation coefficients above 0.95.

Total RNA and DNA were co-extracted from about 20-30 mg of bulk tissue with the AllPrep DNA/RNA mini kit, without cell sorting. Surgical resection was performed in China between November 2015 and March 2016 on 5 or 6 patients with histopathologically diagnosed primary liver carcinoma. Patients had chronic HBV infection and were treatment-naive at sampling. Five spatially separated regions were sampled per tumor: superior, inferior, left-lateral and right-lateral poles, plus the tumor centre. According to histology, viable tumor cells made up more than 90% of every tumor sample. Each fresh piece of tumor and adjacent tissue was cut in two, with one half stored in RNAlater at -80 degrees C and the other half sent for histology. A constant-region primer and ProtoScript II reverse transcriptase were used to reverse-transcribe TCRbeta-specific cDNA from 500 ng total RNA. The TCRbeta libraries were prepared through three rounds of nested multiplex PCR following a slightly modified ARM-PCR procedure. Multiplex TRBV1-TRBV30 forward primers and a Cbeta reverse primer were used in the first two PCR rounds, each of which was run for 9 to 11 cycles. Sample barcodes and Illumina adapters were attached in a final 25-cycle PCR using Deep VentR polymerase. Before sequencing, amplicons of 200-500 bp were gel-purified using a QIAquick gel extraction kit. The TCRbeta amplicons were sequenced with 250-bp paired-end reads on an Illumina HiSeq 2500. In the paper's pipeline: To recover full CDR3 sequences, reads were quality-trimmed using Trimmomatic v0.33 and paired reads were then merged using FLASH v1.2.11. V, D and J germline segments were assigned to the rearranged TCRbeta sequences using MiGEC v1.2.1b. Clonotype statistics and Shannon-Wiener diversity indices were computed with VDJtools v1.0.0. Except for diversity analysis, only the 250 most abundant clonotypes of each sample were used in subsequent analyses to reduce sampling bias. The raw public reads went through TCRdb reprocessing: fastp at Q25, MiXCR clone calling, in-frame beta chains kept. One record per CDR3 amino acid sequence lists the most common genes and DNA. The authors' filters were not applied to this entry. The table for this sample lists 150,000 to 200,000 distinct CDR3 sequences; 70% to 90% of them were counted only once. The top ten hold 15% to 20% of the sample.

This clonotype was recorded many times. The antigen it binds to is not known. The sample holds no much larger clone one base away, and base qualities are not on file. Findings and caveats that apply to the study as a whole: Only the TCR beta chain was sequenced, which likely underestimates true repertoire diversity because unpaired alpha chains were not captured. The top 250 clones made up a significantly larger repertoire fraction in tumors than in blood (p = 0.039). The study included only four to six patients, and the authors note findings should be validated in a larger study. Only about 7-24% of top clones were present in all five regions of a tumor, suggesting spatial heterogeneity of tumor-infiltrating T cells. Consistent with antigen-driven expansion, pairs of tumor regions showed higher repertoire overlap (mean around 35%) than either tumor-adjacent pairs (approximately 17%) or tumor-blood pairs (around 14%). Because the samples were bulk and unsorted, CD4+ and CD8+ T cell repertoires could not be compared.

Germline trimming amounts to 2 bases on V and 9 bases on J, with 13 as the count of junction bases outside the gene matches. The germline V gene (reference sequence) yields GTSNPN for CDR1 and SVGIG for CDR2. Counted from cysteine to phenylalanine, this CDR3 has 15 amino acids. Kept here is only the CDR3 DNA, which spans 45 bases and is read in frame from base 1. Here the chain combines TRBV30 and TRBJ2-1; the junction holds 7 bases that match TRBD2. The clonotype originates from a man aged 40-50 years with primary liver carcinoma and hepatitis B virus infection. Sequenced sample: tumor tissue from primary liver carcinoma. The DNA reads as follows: TGTGCCTGGAGTCTTCCGGGGCATGGGGAGGGTGAGCAGTTCTTC. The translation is CAWSLPGHGEGEQFF.